This entry lists 15 T cell receptor beta chains sequenced from one sample in a study of T-cell memory formation after mild COVID-19. TCRdb re-analysed the 5' RACE reads in MiXCR, keeping a single row per CDR3 protein. The sample contains 250,000 to 300,000 distinct CDR3 sequences, around 15% of which appear only once. The material sequenced was PBMCs or a T cell subset sorted from them (not recorded which). These receptors all stem from a young man who had mild COVID-19 (a few samples of this study predate the infection). Cell type and time point are not known.

The sample holds many counts of this clonotype. The chain uses TRBV20-1 and TRBJ1-2; the match to TRBD1 covers 8 bases. The CDR3 length is 14 residues. V lost 3 bases and J lost 6; bases outside the gene matches: 9. The germline gives CDR1 DFQATT, CDR2 SNEGSKA (reference sequence). This CDR3 reads CSASLDRVPDGYTF. The CDR3 DNA reads TGCAGTGCTAGCTTGGACAGGGTCCCGGATGGCTACACCTTC.

This clonotype was recorded many times. The V gene is TRBV6-1, the J gene TRBJ1-1, with a tentative D call TRBD1 (6 bases). V was clipped by 10 bases and J by 3 bases, with 15 bases between them. Germline assignment: CDR1 MNHNS and CDR2 SASEGT. The CDR3 loop spans 13 amino acids. CDR3: CATQTGPDTEAFF. The CDR3 nucleotides read TGTGCCACCCAAACAGGGCCGGACACTGAAGCTTTCTTT.

This clonotype was counted many times. The V and J genes are TRBV5-1 and TRBJ2-2; TRBD1 aligns across 9 bases. In germline, CDR1 is SGHRS, CDR2 YFSETQ. The CDR3 is 16 residues long. V dropped 4 bases and J dropped 4; count of bases not matched to a gene: 8. CDR3 DNA sequence: TGCGCCAGCAGCACCTCCGGGACAGGGCGCACCGGGGAGCTGTTTTTT. It encodes CASSTSGTGRTGELFF.

The rearrangement uses TRBV20-1 and TRBJ2-1, with 8 bases that match TRBD1. The CDR3 loop spans 15 amino acids. The germline V gene encodes CDR1 DFQATT and CDR2 SNEGSKA (reference sequence). V lost 3 bases to trimming and J lost 7 bases; unmatched junction nucleotides: 11. The CDR3 DNA reads TGCAGTGCTAGGGACAGGGCCCTACTTAGGAATGAGCAGTTCTTC. It translates to CSARDRALLRNEQFF.

The chain has TRBV5-5 and TRBJ2-7, with TRBD1 identical over 10 bases. V trimming: 4 bases; J trimming: 3 bases; junction bases outside the gene matches: 10. The CDR3 totals 16 residues. CDR1 is SGHKS and CDR2 is YYEKEE in the germline V gene (reference sequence). In nucleotides, the CDR3 is TGTGCCAGCAGCGTCGGGCGGTGGGACAGGGGCTACGAGCAGTACTTC. Protein: CASSVGRWDRGYEQYF. Variable domain in full (rest from reference TRBV5-5 and TRBJ2-7): DAGVTQSPTHLIKTRGQQVTLRCSPISGHKSVSWYQQVLGQGPQFIFQYYEKEERGRGNFPDRFSARQFPNYSSELNVNALLLGDSALYLCASSVGRWDRGYEQYFGPGTRLTVT.

There are a few counts of this clonotype. The V gene is TRBV12-3 or TRBV12-4, the J gene TRBJ2-3; 8 nucleotides line up with TRBD1. V trimming: 6 bases; J trimming: 6 bases; junction bases outside the gene matches: 8. The CDR3 sequence is 14 residues long. CDR3 DNA sequence: TGTGCCAGCAGCCTAATGACAGGGGCCGATACGCAGTATTTT. This encodes CASSLMTGADTQYF.

This clonotype was seen repeatedly, ten times or more. The rearrangement links TRBV12-3 or TRBV12-4 to TRBJ2-3; D uncertain. This CDR3 spans 14 amino acids. Between the trimmed V and J ends, which lost 3 bases and 6 bases, there was a span of 13 bases. CDR3 sequence (DNA): TGTGCCAGCAGTTTTAGGGAAGGTGGGGATACGCAGTATTTT. Residues: CASSFREGGDTQYF.

The gene calls are TRBV18 and TRBJ2-3; D gene uncertain. Germline CDR1 and CDR2: KGHSH and LQKENI. The CDR3 is made up of 14 amino acids. Trimming took 0 bases from V and 4 from J, leaving 8 bases between them. The CDR3 DNA reads TGTGCCAGCTCACCACCGACCAGCGCAGATACGCAGTATTTT. This gives the protein CASSPPTSADTQYF.

The genes are TRBV12-3 or TRBV12-4 and TRBJ1-1; unclear D gene. The CDR3 sequence is 14 residues long. Trimming cost V 8 bases and J 1 base, with 14 bases left between them. The CDR3, as DNA: TGTGCCAGCCGACCCGGACCGGCGAACACTGAAGCTTTCTTT. This encodes CASRPGPANTEAFF.

The DNA for the CDR3 is TGCGCCAGCAGCTTGTTGGACAGAGGGAATTCACCCCTCCACTTT. Translation gives CASSLLDRGNSPLHF. The chain couples TRBV5-1 to TRBJ1-6; D possibly corresponds to TRBD1 (6 bases). CDR3 size: 15 residues. Germline V lookup: CDR1 SGHRS, CDR2 YFSETQ. Trimming cost V 1 base and J 7 bases, with 12 bases left between them.

This chain uses TRBV6-5 with TRBJ2-7, with 10 bases matching TRBD1. Germline CDR1 reads MNHEY; CDR2 reads SVGAGI. CDR3 length: 13 residues. The ends lost 6 bases at V and 10 bases at J; junction bases unmatched: 9. DNA for the CDR3: TGTGCCAGCAGGGACGACAGGGGGCCTCATCAGTACTTC. Encoded protein: CASRDDRGPHQYF.

The chain is built from TRBV4-1 and TRBJ2-7, with D perhaps being TRBD1 or TRBD2 (5 bases each). The CDR3 loop spans 15 amino acids. Germline V gene sequence: CDR1 MGHRA, CDR2 YSYEKL. Trimming removed 3 bases from V and 2 bases from J, with 14 bases in between. The CDR3, as DNA: TGCGCCAGCAGCCACGGGACCGATGGGGCCTACGAGCAGTACGTC. This sequence encodes CASSHGTDGAYEQYV.

The J gene is TRBJ2-2, the V gene TRBV12-3 or TRBV12-4, with D hard to call. V lost 5 bases, J lost 4 bases, and 8 bases lay in between. CDR3 length: 13 residues. CDR3 loop: CASSPFPTGELFF. CDR3 sequence (DNA): TGTGCCAGCAGTCCATTCCCCACCGGGGAGCTGTTTTTT.

The table lists this clonotype with a few counts. The V call is TRBV19, the J call TRBJ2-3; weak D call: TRBD2 (6 bases). V was cut by 6 bases and J by 2 bases, with 12 bases left in between. There are 14 residues in the CDR3. Germline V gene sequence: CDR1 LNHDA, CDR2 SQIVND (reference sequence). The CDR3 loop is CASRDGGVTDTQYF. The CDR3 DNA is TGTGCCAGTAGAGATGGCGGGGTCACAGATACGCAGTATTTT.

V usage is TRBV6-5 and J usage is TRBJ2-1, with TRBD1 as a possible D gene (6 bases). CDR1 and CDR2 (germline): MNHEY, SVGAGI. The germline V and J ends were trimmed by 2 bases and 7 bases, with 9 bases remaining between them. The CDR3 contains 13 residues. CDR3 bases: TGTGCCAGCAGTTACGGGGGCGTAAATGAGCAGTTCTTC. It codes for CASSYGGVNEQFF.